This T cell receptor beta chain was recorded in a study of a mutant IDH1 vaccine in newly diagnosed glioma. Study-wide context: An approximately 62% male, approximately 38% female split and a mean age of around 37 years characterized treated patients.

Here immunoSEQ multiplex PCR was the method, and the copy in TCRdb shows in-frame clones only, minus some. This sample has tens of thousands of clones, with more than 70% found just once. Time point denoted: baseline, week 1 (first vaccination visit). Treatment here: pre-vaccination baseline after standard-of-care therapy. This clone was seen a handful of times. V lost 9 bases to trimming and J lost 4 bases; unmatched junction nucleotides: 9. Germline V gene data show CDR1 as SGHNT and CDR2 as YYREEE (reference sequence). The CDR3 consists of 15 residues. This sequence joins TRBV5-4 and TRBJ2-2, with 10 bases lining up with TRBD1. The material sequenced was peripheral blood mononuclear cells (PBMCs), taken from a glioma patient treated with radiotherapy, temozolomide or both. The TCR sequence derives from a woman aged 18-29 years with glioma. Some clones in this sample may be carry-over from other donors' samples. Written as DNA, the CDR3 is TGTGCCATCCTACCGGGACAGGGGATCACCGGGGAGCTGTTTTTT. Amino acid sequence: CAILPGQGITGELFF.